The entry below describes one T cell receptor (beta chain). This sample is part of a study of T cell changes during pregnancy in multiple sclerosis. The method was immunoSEQ multiplex PCR; TCRdb's version includes in-frame clones alone and lacks a portion of them. The data contain tens of thousands of clones, 90% of them singletons. This sequence was found in a female donor with multiple sclerosis, enrolled in a pregnancy study. This specimen was CD4+ T cells from peripheral blood mononuclear cells, taken in the second trimester of pregnancy.

CDR3 in amino acids: CASSRTGTGSYEQYF. In DNA form, the CDR3 reads TGCGCCAGCAGCCGAACAGGGACAGGTAGCTACGAGCAGTACTTC. The rearrangement joins TRBV4-3 to TRBJ2-7, with 8 bases that match TRBD1. Trimming cost V 4 bases and J 3 bases; bases outside gene matches: 8. The CDR3 spans 15 residues. Germline V gene data show CDR1 as LGHNA and CDR2 as YSLEER.